The rows below give T cell receptor beta chains drawn from one sample of a study of blood T cells in healthy people across ages. One entry per CDR3 protein results from TCRdb running MiXCR on the 5' RACE reads. Of about 620,000 distinct CDR3 sequences in the sample, about 21% were seen once. The sequenced material came from blood. These TCRs come from a man between 65 and 85 years old in good health. The CDR3 runs from the conserved cysteine through the conserved F or W. D genes are given only for firm matches. The size of a clone is reported for some rows only, either as once, few or many, or as a class for expanded clones.

j_call,clone_size,d_call,v_call,cdr3_nt,cdr3_aa
TRBJ1-1,few,NA,TRBV7-2,TGTGCCAGCAGCTTATCGTGGGCCGTGAACACTGAAGCTTCCTTT,CASSLSWAVNTEASF
TRBJ2-7,few,NA,TRBV7-2,TGTGCCAGCAGCCGTAGTACGGACAAAGCCTACGAGCAGTACTTC,CASSRSTDKAYEQYF
TRBJ1-1,few,NA,TRBV28,TGTGCCAGCGCAGAGGGGGGCACTGAAGCTTTCTTT,CASAEGGTEAFF
TRBJ1-1,few,NA,TRBV6-5,TGTGCCAGCAGTTACTTGATGGGGGGAGGAAGGGACACTGAAGCTTTCTTT,CASSYLMGGGRDTEAFF
TRBJ2-6,few,NA,TRBV10-3,TGTGCCATCAGTGAACTGGGATCTGGGGCCAACGTCCTGACTTTC,CAISELGSGANVLTF
TRBJ2-5,NA,NA,TRBV29-1,TGCAGCGTTGAAAAAGAAGAGACCCAGTACTTC,CSVEKEETQYF
TRBJ1-1,many,NA,TRBV3-1,TGTGCCAGCAGCCATCTCGGGACTGAAGCTTTCTTT,CASSHLGTEAFF
TRBJ2-7,NA,TRBD2,TRBV4-3,TGCGCCAGCAGCCAACAAATCTGGACTAGCGGGAGCGAGCAGTACTTC,CASSQQIWTSGSEQYF
TRBJ2-5,NA,NA,TRBV5-1,TGCGCCAGCAGCTTGTCTGGCACAATCGATGGAGAGACCCAGTACTTC,CASSLSGTIDGETQYF
TRBJ2-7,once,TRBD1,TRBV27,TGTGCCAGCAGTTTATCGGGACAGGGTCGCTACGAGCAGTACTTC,CASSLSGQGRYEQYF
TRBJ2-5,NA,TRBD2,TRBV20-1,TGCAGTGCTCCTCATAGCGGGAGGGGAGATGAGACCCAGTACTTC,CSAPHSGRGDETQYF
TRBJ2-1,few,TRBD2,TRBV5-1,TGCGCCAGCAGCCCCACCGGGACTAAGAGCTCCTACAATGAGCAGTTCTTC,CASSPTGTKSSYNEQFF
TRBJ1-2,NA,TRBD1,TRBV6-2/TRBV6-3,TGTGCCAGCAGCCCGGACAGGGCGAGAGGCTACACCTTC,CASSPDRARGYTF
TRBJ2-2,NA,TRBD2,TRBV12-3/TRBV12-4,TGTGCCACTGTACTAGCGGGCACCGGGGAGCTGTTTTTT,CATVLAGTGELFF
TRBJ2-7,NA,TRBD2,TRBV20-1,TGCAGTGCTATGGGCCCGGGACTAGCGGGAGTTGAGCAGTACTTC,CSAMGPGLAGVEQYF
TRBJ2-6,NA,NA,TRBV6-5,TGTGCCAGCAGTTACTCGAGTTCGGTAGCTGGGGCCAACGTCCTGACTTTC,CASSYSSSVAGANVLTF
TRBJ2-5,few,NA,TRBV27,TGTGCCAGCAGTTTCTCGTGGGAGGGGGTAGAGACCCAGTACTTC,CASSFSWEGVETQYF
TRBJ2-6,NA,NA,TRBV20-1,TGCAGTGCCCAGAAGGGGGCTGGGGCCAACGTCCTGACTTTC,CSAQKGAGANVLTF
TRBJ2-1,NA,TRBD1,TRBV10-3,TGTGCCATCAAAAATCCGGGACAGGGTCTCAATGAGCAGTTCTTC,CAIKNPGQGLNEQFF
TRBJ2-5,NA,NA,TRBV3-1,TGTGCCAGCAGCCAAGATATATTTGCTTTCGGGGAGACCCAGTACTTC,CASSQDIFAFGETQYF
TRBJ1-2,few,NA,TRBV25-1,TGTGCCAGCAGTGAATATAAGGACCCCCATGGCTACACCTTC,CASSEYKDPHGYTF
TRBJ1-6,once,NA,TRBV20-1,TGCAGTGCTAGAGGGAGCTTTCAGAATTCACCCCTCCACTTT,CSARGSFQNSPLHF
TRBJ1-2,NA,NA,TRBV20-1,TGCAGTGCTAGAGACGGAACCGGGAGCAACTATGGCTACACCTTC,CSARDGTGSNYGYTF
TRBJ2-1,many,TRBD2,TRBV4-1,TGCGCCAGCAGCCAAGGGCTAGCGGGAGGTGCGTACAATGAGCAGTTCTTC,CASSQGLAGGAYNEQFF
TRBJ2-1,once,NA,TRBV6-1,TGTGCCAGCAAGTCCGGGGGGCCCTACAATGAGCAGTTCTTC,CASKSGGPYNEQFF
TRBJ2-5,few,NA,TRBV9,TGTGCCAGCAGCACCGGGAGTGGGGGCGCAGCCCAAGAGACCCAGTACTTC,CASSTGSGGAAQETQYF
TRBJ2-1,NA,TRBD2,TRBV5-6,TGTGCCAGCAGAGGACTAGCGGGAGACTATGAGCAGTTCTTC,CASRGLAGDYEQFF
TRBJ2-7,NA,TRBD1,TRBV5-1,TGCGCCAGCAGCTTGACGAGTACAGGGGCCTACGAGCAGTACTTC,CASSLTSTGAYEQYF
TRBJ2-7,few,NA,TRBV6-2/TRBV6-3,TGTGCCAGCAGTTATTCCTCCCCCTACGAGCAGTACTTC,CASSYSSPYEQYF
TRBJ2-5,NA,TRBD1,TRBV5-1,TGCGCCAGCAGCCTTATGACAGGGGTCGGAGAGACCCAGTACTTC,CASSLMTGVGETQYF
TRBJ2-7,NA,NA,TRBV15,TGTGCCACCAGCAGAGAGGGACCGGTAGCGTACGAGCAGTACTTC,CATSREGPVAYEQYF
TRBJ2-1,few,TRBD2,TRBV12-3/TRBV12-4,TGTGCCAGCAGCGGGGGGCTAGCGGGAGCCCGGAGCTCCTACAATGAGCAGTTCTTC,CASSGGLAGARSSYNEQFF
TRBJ1-3,few,NA,TRBV2,TGTGCCAGCAGACGGAGGAGCACCATATATTTT,CASRRRSTIYF
TRBJ1-2,once,NA,TRBV6-1,TGTGCCAGCAGCCTGCGACAGGAAGGCTACACCTTC,CASSLRQEGYTF
TRBJ2-3,NA,NA,TRBV20-1,TGCAGTGCTAGCGACACTTATACGCAGTATTTT,CSASDTYTQYF
TRBJ2-3,NA,TRBD1,TRBV20-1,TGCAGTGCTAGAGAGGCAGGGGGTATAACAGATACGCAGTATTTT,CSAREAGGITDTQYF
TRBJ2-1,few,NA,TRBV9,TGTGCCAGCAGCGTAGCCGGGAACAATGAGCAGTTCTTC,CASSVAGNNEQFF
TRBJ2-1,few,TRBD2,TRBV28,TGTGCCAGCAGTATAGCGGGAGGGCCGGGCAATGAGCAGTTCTTC,CASSIAGGPGNEQFF
TRBJ2-1,once,TRBD1,TRBV18,TGTGCCAGCTCACCGGACAGGGTTCATGAGCAGTTCTTC,CASSPDRVHEQFF
TRBJ2-1,NA,NA,TRBV27,TGTGCCAGCCCCCCAGGGAATTCCTACAATGAGCAGTTCTTC,CASPPGNSYNEQFF
TRBJ2-7,few,TRBD1,TRBV20-1,TGCAGTGCTAGGAGGGGACAGGGGGTCCACGAGCAGTACTTC,CSARRGQGVHEQYF
TRBJ2-7,NA,TRBD2,TRBV4-2,TGTGCCAGCAGCCAAGAAGCAGCGGGGAGTTCGATAACCTACGAGCAGTACTTC,CASSQEAAGSSITYEQYF
TRBJ1-5,NA,NA,TRBV12-3/TRBV12-4,TGTGCCAGCAGTTTATCTCAGGATCAGCCCCAGCATTTT,CASSLSQDQPQHF
TRBJ2-7,NA,TRBD2,TRBV2,TGTGCCGGCACCGGCGGGAGCGGGTCCTACGAGCAGTACTTC,CAGTGGSGSYEQYF
TRBJ2-3,NA,NA,TRBV7-9,TGTGCCAGCAGCTTAGTGGGGCAGAAATACACAGATACGCAGTATTTT,CASSLVGQKYTDTQYF
TRBJ2-3,once,TRBD2,TRBV5-4,TGTGCCAGCAGCACGGGACTAGCGGGAGTTACTAGCACAGATACGCAGTATTTT,CASSTGLAGVTSTDTQYF